The TCR beta chain under discussion was sequenced for a study of tumor-infiltrating lymphocytes in localized non-small cell lung cancer. In the study overall: Resected tumor was paired with non-adjacent uninvolved lung from the same patient. Findings of the study overall: Technical variation could not be separated from intratumor heterogeneity here. Higher tumor T cell infiltration than in uninvolved lung was supported by TCRbeta sequencing.

This clone came up a few times. Its antigen is undetermined. Sequencing used immunoSEQ multiplex PCR; TCRdb keeps in-frame clones, though not all of them. This sample carries about 5,800 clones, approximately 64% of them seen once, and the ten largest clones take more than 13%. The CDR3 consists of 14 residues. The V end was cut by 1 base, the J end by 2 bases, with 9 bases between. CDR1 and CDR2 (germline): SGHAT, FQNNGV. V is TRBV11-2 and J is TRBJ2-7; possible D gene TRBD1, 6 bases. The clonotype comes from a human donor with non-small cell lung cancer. The sequencing sample was made of uninvolved lung tissue not adjacent to the tumor. As DNA, the CDR3 is TGTGCCAGCAGCTTAGCCGGGACACCCTACGAGCAGTACTTC. This gives the protein CASSLAGTPYEQYF. Complete variable domain (other parts from reference TRBV11-2 and TRBJ2-7): EAGVAQSPRYKIIEKRQSVAFWCNPISGHATLYWYQQILGQGPKLLIQFQNNGVVDDSQLPKDRFSAERLKGVDSTLKIQPAKLEDSAVYLCASSLAGTPYEQYFGPGTRLTVT.